This TCR beta chain was retrieved from a study of cytomegalovirus exposure and HLA in healthy donors. Germline V gene data show CDR1 as MGHRA and CDR2 as YSYEKL. V was clipped by 3 bases and J by 3 bases, with 9 bases between them. This CDR3 spans 13 amino acids. Use of 60 Vbeta and 13 Jbeta primers characterized the PCR. Data came from immunoSEQ multiplex PCR; TCRdb stores just in-frame clones and leaves some out. Its clone listing holds around 150,000 clones. This TCR came from a woman aged 55-70 years in good health and CMV-seronegative. J is TRBJ2-7 and V is TRBV4-1; D is undetermined. The sequenced sample consisted of PBMCs. This chain's CDR3 is CASSHSELYEQYF. The CDR3 nucleotides read TGCGCCAGCAGCCATTCCGAACTCTACGAGCAGTACTTC.